Listed below are T cell receptor beta chains from one sample, sequenced in a study of blood T cell repertoires in COVID-19. Only in-frame clones appear in the TCRdb table, and some are missing; sequencing was by immunoSEQ multiplex PCR. Of about 300,000 clones in the sample, 70% to 90% were seen once. The sequenced sample was PBMCs or T cells enriched from blood (not recorded which). Receptors originate from a man aged 30 to 45 who had recovered from COVID-19. Both conserved end residues are part of each CDR3. The order of the fields is clone size, V gene, D gene, J gene, CDR3 DNA, CDR3 protein. D genes are given only for firm matches. The size of a clone is reported for some rows only, either as once, few or many, or as a class for expanded clones.

>once|TRBV14|TRBD2|TRBJ2-2
TGTGCCAGCAGCCAAGTTTCCCCCCACTTCTTTCGGACTAGCGGGACCACCGGGGAGCTGTTTTTT
CASSQVSPHFFRTSGTTGELFF
>-|TRBV2|-|TRBJ2-1
TGTGCCAGCGAGATTAGTCATGAGCAGTTCTTC
CASEISHEQFF
>-|TRBV29-1|-|TRBJ1-2
TGCAGCGTTGAGGGGGCTAGGGGGACGGATGTCTATGGCTACACCTTC
CSVEGARGTDVYGYTF
>-|TRBV5-5|TRBD2|TRBJ2-1
TGTGCCAGCAGCCTGGGACTAGCGGGAGCGGGTGAGCAGTTCTTC
CASSLGLAGAGEQFF
>-|TRBV7-9|-|TRBJ1-1
TGTGCCAGCAGCTTAGTTCAGGCGATGAACACTGAAGCTTTCTTT
CASSLVQAMNTEAFF
>-|TRBV10-3|TRBD1|TRBJ2-7
TGTGCCATCCGAGCGCCGGGACAGGACCACGAGCAGTACTTC
CAIRAPGQDHEQYF
>-|TRBV6-6|-|TRBJ2-7
TGTGCCAGCAGTTTACTTGGCTACGAGCAGTACTTC
CASSLLGYEQYF
>once|TRBV3-1/TRBV3-2|-|TRBJ2-3
TGTGCCAGCAGCCCGGGACTCAGCACAGATACGCAGTATTTT
CASSPGLSTDTQYF
>-|TRBV10-3|TRBD1|TRBJ2-7
TGTGCCATCAGCGAATGGACAGGGAGGAACGAGCAGTACTTC
CAISEWTGRNEQYF
>-|TRBV7-2|-|TRBJ2-3
TGTGCCAGCAGCTTAGCGCTCGGGCAGGGCAGCACAGATACGCAGTATTTT
CASSLALGQGSTDTQYF
>once|TRBV24-1|TRBD1|TRBJ1-3
TGTGCCACCAGTGATTCCGGACAGGGATCTCATGGAAACACCATATATTTT
CATSDSGQGSHGNTIYF
>few|TRBV5-4|-|TRBJ1-2
TGTGCCAGCAGCTTGCCTAATGGGGCAGCCTATGGCTACACCTTC
CASSLPNGAAYGYTF
>-|TRBV3-1/TRBV3-2|-|TRBJ2-3
TGTGCCAGCAGCCATCTAACAGGCACAGATACGCAGTATTTT
CASSHLTGTDTQYF
>-|TRBV27|-|TRBJ1-6
TGTGCCAGCAAGGCATCCAGGGCCCTCCACTTT
CASKASRALHF
>-|TRBV1|-|TRBJ1-1
TGCACCAGCAGCCAAGATTTCAGGAACACTGAAGCTTTCTTT
CTSSQDFRNTEAFF
>-|TRBV11-2|-|TRBJ1-2
TGTGCCAGCAGCCAACAGGGCGGCCGTGGCTACACCTTC
CASSQQGGRGYTF